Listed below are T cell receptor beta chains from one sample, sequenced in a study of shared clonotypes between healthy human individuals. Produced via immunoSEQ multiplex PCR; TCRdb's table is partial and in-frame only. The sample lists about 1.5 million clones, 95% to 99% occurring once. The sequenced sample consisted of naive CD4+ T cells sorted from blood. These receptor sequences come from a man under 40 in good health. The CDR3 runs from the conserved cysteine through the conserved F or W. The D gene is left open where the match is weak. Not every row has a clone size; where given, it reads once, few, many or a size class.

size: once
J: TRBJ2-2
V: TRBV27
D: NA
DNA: TGTGCCAGCAGTGCCCACAGGGAGCACGGGGAGCTGTTTTTT
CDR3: CASSAHREHGELFF

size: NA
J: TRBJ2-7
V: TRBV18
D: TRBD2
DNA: TGTGCCAGCTCAGCAAGCGACCGACGGGGGGGAGCCTACGAGCAGTACTTC
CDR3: CASSASDRRGGAYEQYF

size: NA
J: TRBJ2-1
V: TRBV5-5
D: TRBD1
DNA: TGTGCCAGCAGCTTGAGTCCCGGACAGGGGGTCTACAATGAGCAGTTCTTC
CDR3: CASSLSPGQGVYNEQFF

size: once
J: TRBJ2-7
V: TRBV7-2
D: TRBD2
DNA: TGTGCCAGCAGCAGGACTAGCGGCCCCTACGAGCAGTACTTC
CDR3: CASSRTSGPYEQYF

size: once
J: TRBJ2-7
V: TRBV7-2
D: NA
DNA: TGTGCCAGCAGCCCCCACTACGGTTCTGGCTACGAGCAGTACTTC
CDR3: CASSPHYGSGYEQYF

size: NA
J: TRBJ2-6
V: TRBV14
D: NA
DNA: TGTGCCAGCAGCCAAGTCCTAGCGAGCCACTCTGGGGCCAACGTCCTGACTTTC
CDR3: CASSQVLASHSGANVLTF

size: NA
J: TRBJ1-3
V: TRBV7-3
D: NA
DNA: TGTGCCAGCAGCTTAAGCCCGGGGACTGGAAACACCATATATTTT
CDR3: CASSLSPGTGNTIYF

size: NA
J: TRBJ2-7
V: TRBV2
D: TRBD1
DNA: TGTGCCAGCAGTGATAGTTTGTTGGACAGGGGATACGAGCAGTACTTC
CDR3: CASSDSLLDRGYEQYF

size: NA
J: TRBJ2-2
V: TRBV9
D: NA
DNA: TGTGCCAGCAGCGTCGCGCAAACAGGGAACACCGGGGAGCTGTTTTTT
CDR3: CASSVAQTGNTGELFF

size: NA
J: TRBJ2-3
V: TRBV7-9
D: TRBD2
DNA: TGTGCCAGCAGCTCGCTGGGACTAGCGGGGGAAGATACGCAGTATTTT
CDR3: CASSSLGLAGEDTQYF

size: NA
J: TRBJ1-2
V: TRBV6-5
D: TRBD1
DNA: TGTGCCAGCAGCCCCAGGGGACAGCTATATGGCTACACCTTC
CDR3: CASSPRGQLYGYTF

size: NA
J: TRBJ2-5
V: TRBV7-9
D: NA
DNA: TGTGCCAGCAGCTTAGCTAGGGCGGGGGCCCAAGAGACCCAGTACTTC
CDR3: CASSLARAGAQETQYF

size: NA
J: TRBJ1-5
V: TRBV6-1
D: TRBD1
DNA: TGTGCCAGTCACCGACAGGGAAGCAATCAGCCCCAGCATTTT
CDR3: CASHRQGSNQPQHF

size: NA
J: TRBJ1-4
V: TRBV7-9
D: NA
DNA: TGTGCCAGCAGCTTAGTAGGGACCCAGGTTAATGAAAAACTGTTTTTT
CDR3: CASSLVGTQVNEKLFF

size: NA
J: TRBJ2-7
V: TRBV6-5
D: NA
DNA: TGTGCCAGCAGTTACTCCTGGAGGGGGGGGGCCGAGCAGTACTTC
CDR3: CASSYSWRGGAEQYF

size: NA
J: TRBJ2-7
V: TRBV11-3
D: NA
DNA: TGTGCCAGCAGCTCAACCAAAAGCTCCTACGAGCAGTACTTC
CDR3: CASSSTKSSYEQYF

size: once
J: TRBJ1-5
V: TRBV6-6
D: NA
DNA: TGTGCCAGCAGCACCAAGGGTCAGGGTCAGCCCCAGCATTTT
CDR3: CASSTKGQGQPQHF

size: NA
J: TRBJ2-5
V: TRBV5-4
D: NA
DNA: TGTGCCAGCAGCTTTTCGGAGACCCAGTACTTC
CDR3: CASSFSETQYF